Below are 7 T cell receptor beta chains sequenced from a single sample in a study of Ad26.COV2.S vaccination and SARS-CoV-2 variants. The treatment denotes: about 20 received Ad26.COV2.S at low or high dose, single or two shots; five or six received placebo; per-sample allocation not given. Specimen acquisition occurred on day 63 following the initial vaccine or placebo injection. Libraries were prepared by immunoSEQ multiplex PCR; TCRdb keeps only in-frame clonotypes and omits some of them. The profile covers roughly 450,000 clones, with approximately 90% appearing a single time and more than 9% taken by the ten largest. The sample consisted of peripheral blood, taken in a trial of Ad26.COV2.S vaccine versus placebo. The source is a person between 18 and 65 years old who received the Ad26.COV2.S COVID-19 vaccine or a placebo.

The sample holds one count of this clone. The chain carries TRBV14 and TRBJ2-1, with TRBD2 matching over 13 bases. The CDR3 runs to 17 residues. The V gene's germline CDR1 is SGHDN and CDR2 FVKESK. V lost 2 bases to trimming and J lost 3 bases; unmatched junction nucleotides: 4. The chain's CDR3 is CASSQKTSGRVYNEQFF. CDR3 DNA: TGTGCCAGCAGCCAAAAAACTAGCGGGAGGGTCTACAATGAGCAGTTCTTC.

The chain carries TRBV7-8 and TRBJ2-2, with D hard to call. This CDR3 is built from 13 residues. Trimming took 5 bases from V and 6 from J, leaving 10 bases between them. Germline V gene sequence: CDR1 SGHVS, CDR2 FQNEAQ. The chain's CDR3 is CASSPSYSGELFF. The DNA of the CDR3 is TGTGCCAGCAGCCCCTCCTACTCCGGGGAGCTGTTTTTT. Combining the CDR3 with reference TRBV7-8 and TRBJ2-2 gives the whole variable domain GAGVSQSPRYKVAKRGQDVALRCDPISGHVSLFWYQQALGQGPEFLTYFQNEAQLDKSGLPSDRFFAERPEGSVSTLKIQRTQQEDSAVYLCASSPSYSGELFFGEGSRLTVL.

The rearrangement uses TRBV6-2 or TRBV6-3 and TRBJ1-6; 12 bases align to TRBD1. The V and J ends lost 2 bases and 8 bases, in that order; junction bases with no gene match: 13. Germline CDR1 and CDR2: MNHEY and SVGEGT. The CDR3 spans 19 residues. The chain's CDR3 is CASSYGPGQGATLYSPLHF. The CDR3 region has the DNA TGTGCCAGCAGTTACGGCCCGGGACAGGGGGCGACCCTATATTCACCCCTCCACTTT.

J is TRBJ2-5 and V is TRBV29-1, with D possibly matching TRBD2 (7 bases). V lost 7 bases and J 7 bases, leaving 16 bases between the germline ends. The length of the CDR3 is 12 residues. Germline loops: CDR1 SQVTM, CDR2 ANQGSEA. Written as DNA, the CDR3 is TGCAGCGCCTGGCGGGGGCGGGGGACCCAGTACTTC. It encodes CSAWRGRGTQYF.

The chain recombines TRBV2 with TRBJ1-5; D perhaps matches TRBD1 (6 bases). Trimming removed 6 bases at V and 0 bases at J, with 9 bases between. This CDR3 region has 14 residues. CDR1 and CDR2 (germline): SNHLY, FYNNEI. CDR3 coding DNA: TGTGCCAGCAGACAGGGAAATAGCAATCAGCCCCAGCATTTT. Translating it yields CASRQGNSNQPQHF.

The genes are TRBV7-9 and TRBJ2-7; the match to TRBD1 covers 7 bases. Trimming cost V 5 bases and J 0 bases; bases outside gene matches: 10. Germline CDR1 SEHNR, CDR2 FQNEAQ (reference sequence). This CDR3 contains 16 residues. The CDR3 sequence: CASSLRSGGISYEQYF. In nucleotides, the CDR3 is TGTGCCAGCAGCCTCCGGTCAGGGGGTATCTCCTACGAGCAGTACTTC.

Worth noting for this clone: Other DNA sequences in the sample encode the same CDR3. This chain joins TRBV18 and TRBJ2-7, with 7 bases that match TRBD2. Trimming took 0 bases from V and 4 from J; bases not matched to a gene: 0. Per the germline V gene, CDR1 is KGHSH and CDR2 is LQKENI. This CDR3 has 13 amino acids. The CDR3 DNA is TGTGCCAGCTCACCACCGGGACTATACGAGCAGTACTTC. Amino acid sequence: CASSPPGLYEQYF.